The sequence of this T cell receptor (beta chain) was determined in a study of cytomegalovirus exposure and HLA in healthy donors. A multiplex PCR was run with 60 Vbeta primers and 13 Jbeta primers. Generated by immunoSEQ multiplex PCR, the TCRdb table keeps only in-frame clones and is missing some. The sample lists tens of thousands of clones, approximately 83% occurring once. Per germline, CDR1 SGHTA and CDR2 FQGNSA. The CDR3 consists of 15 residues. J gave up 2 bases and V 1 base, and 5 bases lay outside the gene matches. This sequence originates from a man aged 30-40 years in good health and CMV-seronegative. The chain recombines TRBV7-2 with TRBJ2-7, with 7 bases fitting TRBD2. Sequencing was done on a sample of PBMCs. The CDR3 DNA sequence: TGTGCCAGCAGCTTAGAGGCGGGAGTTACCTACGAGCAGTACTTC. It specifies CASSLEAGVTYEQYF.